These 11 T cell receptor beta chains came from one sample sequenced in a study of T cell repertoires in cytomegalovirus infection. Their target antigens are unknown. TCRdb re-derived calls from the reads in MiXCR, one entry per CDR3 protein. Seen here are 54,000 or so distinct CDR3 sequences, around 33% observed once, and the top ten hold about 73%. Sequenced sample: PBMCs, sequenced either directly or after in vitro stimulation (not recorded which). The receptor source for this set is a human donor in good health (CMV status not recorded). Some clones in this sample may be carry-over from other donors' samples.

This clonotype was counted between two and nine times. In nucleotides, the CDR3 is TGTGCCATCAGTGATAGTGCTAGCGGGGACAATGAGCAGTTCTTC. Translating it yields CAISDSASGDNEQFF. The genes are TRBV10-3 and TRBJ2-1; 9 positions agree with TRBD2. V was pared by 3 bases and J by 5 bases, with 5 bases of the junction left unmatched. The CDR3 consists of 15 residues. CDR1 ENHRY and CDR2 SYGVKD come from the germline V gene.

The rearrangement uses TRBV12-3 or TRBV12-4 and TRBJ2-7; no reliable D call. The germline V and J ends were trimmed by 3 bases and 2 bases, with 5 bases remaining between them. There are 12 residues in the CDR3. CDR3 sequence (DNA): TGTGCCAGCAGTTTGATGCCCTACGAGCAGTACTTC. Its translation: CASSLMPYEQYF.

The CDR3 nucleotides are TGTGCCAGCAGCTCTGAGGGGTTCACTGAAGCTTTCTTT. Translation: CASSSEGFTEAFF. This chain links TRBV7-6 with TRBJ1-1; D may be TRBD1 (5 bases). CDR3 length equals 13 residues. Germline V gives CDR1 SGHVS, CDR2 FNYEAQ. Trimming pared 4 bases from V and 4 bases from J, leaving 10 bases between.

In DNA, the CDR3 is TGTGCCAGCAGCTTATTCGGCGGGGGGGACACAGATACGCAGTATTTT. It yields the protein CASSLFGGGDTDTQYF. The V gene is TRBV7-8, the J gene TRBJ2-3, with 9 bases identical to TRBD2. CDR1 is SGHVS and CDR2 is FQNEAQ in the germline V gene. CDR3 length: 16 amino acids. V trimming: 2 bases; J trimming: 2 bases; junction bases outside the gene matches: 5. Full variable domain (remainder filled in from reference TRBV7-8 and TRBJ2-3): GAGVSQSPRYKVAKRGQDVALRCDPISGHVSLFWYQQALGQGPEFLTYFQNEAQLDKSGLPSDRFFAERPEGSVSTLKIQRTQQEDSAVYLCASSLFGGGDTDTQYFGPGTRLTVL.

Turning to this clonotype: This sequence may be a read error, since a much larger clone differs from it by one base. The genes are TRBV12-3 or TRBV12-4 and TRBJ2-1; TRBD2 aligns across 9 bases. J lost 0 bases, V lost 2 bases, and 17 bases had no gene match. This CDR3 contains 21 residues. CDR3 bases: TGTGCCAGCAGTTTAAAGTTAAGGGGACTAGCCGAACCTAGCTCCTACAATGAGCAGTTCTTC. It codes for CASSLKLRGLAEPSSYNEQFF.

This clonotype has only a few counts. CDR3 loop: CASSPKALARGREQYF. DNA for the CDR3: TGTGCCAGCTCACCAAAGGCCCTTGCCAGGGGGCGCGAGCAGTACTTC. The V gene is TRBV18, the J gene TRBJ2-7; TRBD1 aligns across 8 bases. Germline loops: CDR1 KGHSH, CDR2 LQKENI. The CDR3 totals 16 residues. V trimming: 2 bases; J trimming: 6 bases; junction bases outside the gene matches: 12.

In its sample, this clonotype was seen a few times. The V call is TRBV6-2 or TRBV6-3, the J call TRBJ2-1; tentative D call: TRBD2 (5 bases). This CDR3 has 17 amino acids. CDR1 is MNHEY and CDR2 is SVGEGT in the germline V gene. The V gene lost 4 bases and the J gene lost 0 bases, with 16 bases spanning the gap. CDR3 in amino acids: CASSSRSGGPSYNEQFF. The CDR3 bases are TGTGCCAGCAGTTCAAGGAGCGGCGGGCCCTCCTACAATGAGCAGTTCTTC.

The J gene is TRBJ2-7, the V gene TRBV29-1; D might be TRBD1 (6 bases). Germline CDR1 is SQVTM and CDR2 is ANQGSEA. This CDR3 spans 13 amino acids. V lost 5 bases and J lost 3, with 14 bases in between. This chain's CDR3 is CSVSGEGVYEQYF. Written as DNA, the CDR3 is TGCAGCGTTAGTGGTGAGGGGGTCTACGAGCAGTACTTC.

This chain joins TRBV7-9 and TRBJ1-1, with D possibly matching TRBD1 (6 bases). CDR1 SEHNR and CDR2 FQNEAQ come from the germline V gene (reference sequence). The V gene lost 8 bases and the J gene lost 6 bases, with 10 bases spanning the gap. The CDR3 is made up of 11 amino acids. The CDR3 nucleotides read TGTGCCAGCGAAGGGGGTCCTGAAGCTTTCTTT. Translation: CASEGGPEAFF.

The chain has TRBV19 and TRBJ1-5; 10 nucleotides line up with TRBD1. The trim removed 5 bases at V and 3 bases at J, leaving 7 bases unmatched. Germline lookup yields CDR1 LNHDA and CDR2 SQIVND (reference sequence). This CDR3 spans 16 amino acids. This chain's CDR3 is CASSSGTGDPNQPQHF. The CDR3, as DNA: TGTGCCAGTAGTTCCGGGACAGGGGACCCCAATCAGCCCCAGCATTTT.

This clonotype occurred a few times. The genes are TRBV6-1 and TRBJ1-5, with D unresolved. Per the germline V gene, CDR1 is MNHNS and CDR2 is SASEGT. Trimming shortened V by 3 bases and J by 0 bases, and 9 bases separated the two germline ends. This CDR3 has 15 amino acids. This chain's CDR3 is CASSDSGYSNQPQHF. CDR3 DNA sequence: TGTGCCAGCAGTGATTCGGGATATAGCAATCAGCCCCAGCATTTT.